This entry lists 17 T cell receptor beta chains sequenced from one sample in a study of T cell responses to AZD1222 COVID-19 vaccine. The method was immunoSEQ multiplex PCR; TCRdb's version includes in-frame clones alone and lacks a portion of them. The sample has more than 100,000 clones, 75% to 95% seen once. The sample consisted of peripheral blood, taken 28 days after the second AZD1222 dose. These TCRs come from an adult who received the AZD1222 COVID-19 vaccine.

This clone was seen a few times. V is TRBV7-9 and J is TRBJ1-1; D gene uncertain. Trimming removed 1 base at V and 11 bases at J, with 17 bases between. The length of the CDR3 is 14 residues. The germline CDR1 and CDR2 sequences are SEHNR and FQNEAQ (reference sequence). The CDR3 loop reads CASSLVGYRGGAFF. The CDR3 region has the DNA TGTGCCAGCAGCTTAGTAGGCTATCGAGGCGGGGCTTTCTTT.

As regards this clone: The junction does not match germline at one end; this may be a read error. This sequence joins TRBV7-7 and TRBJ2-2; D call uncertain. Germline loops: CDR1 SSHAT, CDR2 FNYEAQ (reference sequence). CDR3 length equals 15 residues. The CDR3 DNA follows: TGTGCTAGCAGCTCTACAGTTCCCGGGTCCGGGGAGCTGTTTTTT. Its translation is CASSSTVPGSGELFF.

This clone was counted a single time. The V and J genes are TRBV20-1 and TRBJ1-3; D call uncertain. V was trimmed by 3 bases and J by 3 bases, leaving 9 bases between them. Germline assignment: CDR1 DFQATT and CDR2 SNEGSKA (reference sequence). The CDR3 sequence is 13 residues long. CDR3: CSASGEGGNTIYF. The CDR3 DNA reads TGCAGTGCTAGTGGGGAAGGTGGAAACACCATATATTTT.

V and J are TRBV3-1 (or the pseudogene TRBV3-2) and TRBJ2-2; no firm D call. The CDR3 sequence is 12 residues long. V lost 4 bases, J lost 6 bases, and 6 bases lay in between. The V gene's germline CDR1 is LGHDT and CDR2 YNNKEL (reference sequence). In DNA, the CDR3 is TGTGCCAGCAGCCGACGACCCGGGGAGCTGTTTTTT. Its protein is CASSRRPGELFF.

This clone was observed once. Germline and junction disagree at one end, which may indicate a read error. The chain has TRBV9 and TRBJ1-3, with a tentative D call TRBD1 (5 bases). Germline V gene lookup returns CDR1 SGDLS and CDR2 YYNGEE. The CDR3 loop spans 16 amino acids. This CDR3 reads CASSVALGESGNTIYF. The CDR3 nucleotides read TGTGCCAGCAGTGTAGCTCTGGGGGAATCTGGAAACACCATATATTTT.

The gene calls are TRBV9 and TRBJ2-1; TRBD2 matches 8 bases. The CDR3 has 15 amino acids. Germline V gives CDR1 SGDLS, CDR2 YYNGEE. V trimming: 5 bases; J trimming: 0 bases; junction bases outside the gene matches: 4. CDR3 sequence reads: CASRGSGSSYNEQFF. In DNA, the CDR3 is TGTGCCAGCAGGGGGAGCGGGAGCTCCTACAATGAGCAGTTCTTC.

This chain connects TRBV7-3 to TRBJ2-7; D call uncertain. Germline V gives CDR1 SGHTA, CDR2 FQGTGA. The CDR3 runs 15 residues. V was pared by 1 base and J by 2 bases, with 12 bases between. CDR3 DNA: TGTGCCAGCAGCTTAAGCGGCAGCACCGCCTACGAGCAGTACTTC. Its translation is CASSLSGSTAYEQYF.

CDR3 sequence: CASGADGELLGYTF. The CDR3 DNA is TGTGCCAGCGGAGCGGACGGAGAACTCCTTGGCTACACCTTC. V gene TRBV18 combines with J gene TRBJ1-2; D is uncertain. The germline V gene encodes CDR1 KGHSH and CDR2 LQKENI. The CDR3 consists of 14 residues. The ends were cut back, 8 bases at V and 7 bases at J, with 20 bases in the middle.

V and J are TRBV6-5 and TRBJ1-2, with D possibly TRBD1 on 5 matching bases. The ends were cut back, 5 bases at V and 4 bases at J, with 14 bases in the middle. This CDR3 is built from 14 residues. Germline V gene data show CDR1 as MNHEY and CDR2 as SVGAGI. The CDR3 here is CASSPRDQFYGYTF. The CDR3 bases are TGTGCCAGCAGTCCCAGGGACCAATTCTATGGCTACACCTTC.

The chain uses TRBV19 and TRBJ2-2, with D maybe TRBD1 (5 bases). Trimming left V 4 bases short and J 5 bases short, with 11 bases between. In germline, CDR1 is LNHDA, CDR2 SQIVND (reference sequence). The CDR3 is 14 residues long. The CDR3 coding sequence is TGTGCCAGTAGTAGAGCAGGGAATACCGGGGAGCTGTTTTTT. Translation: CASSRAGNTGELFF.

The chain links TRBV6-1 to TRBJ2-5, with a tentative D call TRBD2 (7 bases). Between the trimmed V and J ends, which lost 3 bases and 5 bases, there was a span of 16 bases. CDR1 MNHNS and CDR2 SASEGT come from the germline V gene. CDR3 length equals 15 residues. In DNA, the CDR3 is TGTGCCAGCAGTGATTGGGGGGGCCGAGTGGAGACCCAGTACTTC. This codes for CASSDWGGRVETQYF.

CDR3 nucleotides: TGTGCCAGCAGGGAACGAAGGGGTAATTCACCCCTCCACTTT. Translation gives CASRERRGNSPLHF. The rearrangement links TRBV5-4 to TRBJ1-6, with D possibly being TRBD1 (5 bases). This CDR3 is built from 14 residues. CDR1 SGHNT and CDR2 YYREEE come from the germline V gene (reference sequence). V was cut by 5 bases and J by 6 bases, with 12 bases left in between.

CDR3 sequence: CASSESAGQETQYF. CDR3 coding DNA: TGCGCCAGCAGTGAAAGCGCGGGACAAGAGACCCAGTACTTC. The chain combines TRBV10-2 with TRBJ2-5; a weak D match, TRBD2 (6 bases). Germline CDR1 reads WSHSY; CDR2 reads SAAADI. This CDR3 region has 14 residues. The V end was cut by 3 bases, the J end by 2 bases, with 10 bases between.

The CDR3 is CASSRSLTGGGTEAFF. The CDR3 DNA is TGTGCCAGCTCACGCTCTTTGACAGGGGGCGGCACTGAAGCTTTCTTT. This rearrangement joins TRBV18 to TRBJ1-1, with 10 bases that match TRBD1. CDR3 length: 16 residues. Germline-derived CDR1 and CDR2 are KGHSH and LQKENI. V was pared by 4 bases and J by 4 bases, with 9 bases of the junction left unmatched.

The V call is TRBV24-1, the J call TRBJ1-1; 7 nucleotides agree with TRBD1. From germline, CDR1 is KGHDR and CDR2 SFDVKD. The CDR3 sequence is 13 residues long. V was clipped by 1 base and J by 7 bases; unmatched bases: 2. CDR3 sequence: CATSDFRGDEAFF. CDR3 sequence (DNA): TGTGCCACCAGTGATTTCAGGGGGGATGAAGCTTTCTTT.

V gene TRBV10-3 combines with J gene TRBJ2-3; TRBD2 agrees at 13 bases. The V gene end was trimmed by 10 bases and the J gene end by 2 bases; junction bases not matched to a gene: 12. The germline gives CDR1 ENHRY, CDR2 SYGVKD. This CDR3 comprises 17 residues. The CDR3 sequence is CATNQQGLAGPTDTQYF. CDR3 nucleotide sequence: TGTGCCACTAACCAACAGGGACTAGCGGGACCCACAGATACGCAGTATTTT.

This chain joins TRBV25-1 and TRBJ1-2; 7 nucleotides align to TRBD1. J lost 6 bases, V lost 5 bases, and 3 bases had no gene match. This CDR3 has 12 residues. Germline CDR1 reads MGHDK; CDR2 reads SYGVNS. The CDR3 spells CASSNRGDGYTF. The CDR3 nucleotides are TGTGCCAGCAGTAACAGGGGTGATGGCTACACCTTC.